This T cell receptor beta chain was sequenced during a study of blood T cells in healthy people across ages. Germline assignment: CDR1 DFQATT and CDR2 SNEGSKA (reference sequence). The CDR3 runs 14 residues. The ends lost 3 bases at V and 7 bases at J; junction bases unmatched: 6. This clonotype was detected a few times. Its antigen is not known. Overall study findings and caveats: Versus aged donors, long-lived donors had higher diversity and more naive CD4+ cells. Older age coincided with a roughly linear decline in TCR beta diversity per million T cells. Donor CMV status, an unknown factor, possibly confounded changes in expanded clonotypes.

Samples had at least 6.5 million PBMCs isolated from them. Then a second PCR, running about 6 to 12 cycles, was carried out with a sample-barcoded 5' primer and a J-beta primer mix. TCRdb recomputed calls from the 5' RACE reads with MiXCR, one row per CDR3 protein. This table holds around 750,000 distinct CDR3 sequences, roughly 53% found once. The rearrangement uses TRBV20-1 and TRBJ2-1, with 10 bases aligning to TRBD2. Sample: blood. The sequence was collected from a man older than 75 in good health. The CDR3 sequence is CSARLAGVMNEQFF. Written as DNA, the CDR3 is TGCAGTGCTAGGCTAGCGGGAGTCATGAATGAGCAGTTCTTC.